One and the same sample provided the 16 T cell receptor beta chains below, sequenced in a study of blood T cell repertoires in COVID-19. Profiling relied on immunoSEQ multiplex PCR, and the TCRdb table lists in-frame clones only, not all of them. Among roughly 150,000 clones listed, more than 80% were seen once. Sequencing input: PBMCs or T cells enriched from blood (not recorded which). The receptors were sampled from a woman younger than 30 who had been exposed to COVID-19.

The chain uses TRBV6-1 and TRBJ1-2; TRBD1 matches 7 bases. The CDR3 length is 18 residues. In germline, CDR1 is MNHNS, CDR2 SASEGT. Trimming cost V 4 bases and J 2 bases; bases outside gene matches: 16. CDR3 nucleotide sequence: TGTGCCAGCAGTGCGCCGGGACAGTTAAAATTTTTAAACTATGGCTACACCTTC. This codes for CASSAPGQLKFLNYGYTF.

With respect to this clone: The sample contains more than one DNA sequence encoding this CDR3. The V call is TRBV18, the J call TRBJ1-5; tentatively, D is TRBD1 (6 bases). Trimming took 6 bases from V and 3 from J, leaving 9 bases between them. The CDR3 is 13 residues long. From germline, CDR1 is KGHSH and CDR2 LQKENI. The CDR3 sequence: CASSTGLNQPQHF. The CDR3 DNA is TGTGCCAGCTCGACAGGTCTCAATCAGCCCCAGCATTTT.

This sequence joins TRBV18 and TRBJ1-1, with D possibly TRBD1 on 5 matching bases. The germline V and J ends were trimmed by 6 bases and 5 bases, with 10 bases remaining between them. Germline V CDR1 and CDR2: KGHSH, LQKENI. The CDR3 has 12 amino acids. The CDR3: CASSEGRTEAFF. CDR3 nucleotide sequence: TGTGCCAGCTCGGAGGGGAGAACTGAAGCTTTCTTT.

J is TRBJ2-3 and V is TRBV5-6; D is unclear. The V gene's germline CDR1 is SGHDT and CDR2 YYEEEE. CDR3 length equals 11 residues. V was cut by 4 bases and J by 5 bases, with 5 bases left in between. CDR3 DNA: TGTGCCAGCAGCCGCGAAGATACGCAGTATTTT. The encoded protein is CASSREDTQYF.

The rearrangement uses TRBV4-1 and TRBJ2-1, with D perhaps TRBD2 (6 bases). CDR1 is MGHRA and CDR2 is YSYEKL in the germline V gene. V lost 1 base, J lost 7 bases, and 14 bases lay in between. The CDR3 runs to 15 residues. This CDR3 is CASSQGSVRGNEQFF. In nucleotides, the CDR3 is TGCGCCAGCAGCCAAGGAAGCGTTCGGGGGAATGAGCAGTTCTTC.

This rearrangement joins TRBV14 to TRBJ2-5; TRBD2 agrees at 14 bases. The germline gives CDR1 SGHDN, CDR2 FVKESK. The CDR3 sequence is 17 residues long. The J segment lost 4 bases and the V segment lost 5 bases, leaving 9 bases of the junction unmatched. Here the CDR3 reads CASSKGLAGVVGETQYF. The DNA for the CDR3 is TGTGCCAGCAGCAAGGGACTAGCGGGAGTAGTGGGAGAGACCCAGTACTTC.

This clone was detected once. The DNA of the CDR3 is TGTGCCAGCAGAGCAAAGGGGGAAGCCCTCATCGGCTACACCTTC. It is translated as CASRAKGEALIGYTF. The chain carries TRBV7-2 and TRBJ1-2; D perhaps matches TRBD1 (6 bases). There are 15 residues in the CDR3. Trimming took off 6 bases at V and 8 bases at J, with 22 bases between the two ends. Germline lookup yields CDR1 SGHTA and CDR2 FQGNSA.

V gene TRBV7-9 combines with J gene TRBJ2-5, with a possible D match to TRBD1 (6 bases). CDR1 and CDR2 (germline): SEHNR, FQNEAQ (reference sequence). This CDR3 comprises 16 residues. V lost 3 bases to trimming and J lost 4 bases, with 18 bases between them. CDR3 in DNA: TGTGCCAGCAGCTTTACAGGGCTAGGGGTTCGAGAGACCCAGTACTTC. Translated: CASSFTGLGVRETQYF.

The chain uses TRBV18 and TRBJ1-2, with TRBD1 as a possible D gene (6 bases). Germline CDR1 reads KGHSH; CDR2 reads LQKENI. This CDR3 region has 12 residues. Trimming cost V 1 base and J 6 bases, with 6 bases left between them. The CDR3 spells CASSPQGDGYTF. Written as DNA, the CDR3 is TGTGCCAGCTCACCACAGGGGGATGGCTACACCTTC.

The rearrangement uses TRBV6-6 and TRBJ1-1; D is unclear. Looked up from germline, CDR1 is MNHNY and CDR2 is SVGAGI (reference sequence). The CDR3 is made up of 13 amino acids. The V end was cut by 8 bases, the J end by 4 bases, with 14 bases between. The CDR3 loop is CASSDGVLTEAFF. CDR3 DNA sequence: TGTGCCAGCTCGGACGGGGTTCTCACTGAAGCTTTCTTT.

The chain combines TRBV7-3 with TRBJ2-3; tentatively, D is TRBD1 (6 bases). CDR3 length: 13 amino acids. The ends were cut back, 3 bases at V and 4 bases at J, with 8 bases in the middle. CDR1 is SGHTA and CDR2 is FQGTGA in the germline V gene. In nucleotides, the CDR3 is TGTGCCAGCAGCTTGGGGGCCCCAGATACGCAGTATTTT. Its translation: CASSLGAPDTQYF.

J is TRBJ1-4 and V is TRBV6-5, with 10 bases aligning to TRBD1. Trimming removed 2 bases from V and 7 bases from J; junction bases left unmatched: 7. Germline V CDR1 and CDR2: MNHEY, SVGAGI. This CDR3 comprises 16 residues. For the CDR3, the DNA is TGTGCCAGCAGTTACGCCCTACGGGACAGGGGTGAAAAACTGTTTTTT. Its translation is CASSYALRDRGEKLFF.

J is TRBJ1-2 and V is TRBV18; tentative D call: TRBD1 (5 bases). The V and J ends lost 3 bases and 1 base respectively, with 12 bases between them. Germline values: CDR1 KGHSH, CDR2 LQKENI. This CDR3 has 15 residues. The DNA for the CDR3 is TGTGCCAGCTCACCCTACGGGGGGATTAACTATGGCTACACCTTC. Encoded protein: CASSPYGGINYGYTF. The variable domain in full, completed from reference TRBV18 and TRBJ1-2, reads NAGVMQNPRHLVRRRGQEARLRCSPMKGHSHVYWYRQLPEEGLKFMVYLQKENIIDESGMPKERFSAEFPKEGPSILRIQQVVRGDSAAYFCASSPYGGINYGYTFGSGTRLTVV.

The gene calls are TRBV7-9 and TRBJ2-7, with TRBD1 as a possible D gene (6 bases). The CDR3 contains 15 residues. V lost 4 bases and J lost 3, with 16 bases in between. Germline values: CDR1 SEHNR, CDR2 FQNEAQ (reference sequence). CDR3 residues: CASSSTDSPNYEQYF. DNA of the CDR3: TGTGCCAGCAGCTCAACGGACAGCCCTAACTACGAGCAGTACTTC.

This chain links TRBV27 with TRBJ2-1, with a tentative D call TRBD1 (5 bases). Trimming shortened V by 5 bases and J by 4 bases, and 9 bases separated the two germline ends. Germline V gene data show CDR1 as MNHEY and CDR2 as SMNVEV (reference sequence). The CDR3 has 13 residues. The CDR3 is CASSRQGYNEQFF. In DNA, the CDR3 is TGTGCCAGCAGTCGTCAGGGATACAATGAGCAGTTCTTC.

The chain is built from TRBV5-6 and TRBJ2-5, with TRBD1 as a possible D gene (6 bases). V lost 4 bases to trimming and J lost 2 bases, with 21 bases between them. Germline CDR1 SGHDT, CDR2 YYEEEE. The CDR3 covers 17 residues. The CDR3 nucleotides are TGTGCCAGCAGCGACCCCCAAGGGGGTCTCAAACAAGAGACCCAGTACTTC. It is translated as CASSDPQGGLKQETQYF.